Listed below are T cell receptor beta chains from one sample, sequenced in a study of blood T cell repertoires in COVID-19. This table comes from immunoSEQ multiplex PCR, and its TCRdb copy is limited to in-frame clones, with some not included. This table has fewer than 200,000 clones, around four fifths appearing once. The sequencing input was PBMCs or T cells enriched from blood (not recorded which). Receptors originate from a woman aged 50 to 60 in a cohort exposed to, infected with or recovered from COVID-19 (not recorded which). CDR3s include the opening cysteine and the closing phenylalanine or tryptophan. A D gene is named only where the DNA matches it firmly.

j_call: TRBJ1-2
d_call: NA
cdr3_length: 14
v_call: TRBV3-1/TRBV3-2
cdr3_nt: TGTGCCAGCAGCCATCTAGGGAGCGATTATGGCTACACCTTC
cdr3_aa: CASSHLGSDYGYTF

j_call: TRBJ1-4
d_call: NA
cdr3_length: 15
v_call: TRBV4-1
cdr3_nt: TGCGCCAGCAGCCAAGAACCCCAGGGAGGTGAAAAACTGTTTTTT
cdr3_aa: CASSQEPQGGEKLFF

j_call: TRBJ1-1
d_call: NA
cdr3_length: 15
v_call: TRBV6-6
cdr3_nt: TGTGCCAGCAGTTGGAACAGAAACATGAACACTGAAGCTTTCTTT
cdr3_aa: CASSWNRNMNTEAFF

j_call: TRBJ2-7
d_call: NA
cdr3_length: 13
v_call: TRBV28
cdr3_nt: TGTGCCAGTCAGCGCCCGAGCTCCTACGAGCAGTACTTC
cdr3_aa: CASQRPSSYEQYF

j_call: TRBJ1-2
d_call: TRBD1
cdr3_length: 12
v_call: TRBV6-5
cdr3_nt: TGTGCCAGCAGTTCCGACAGGGTTGGCTACACCTTC
cdr3_aa: CASSSDRVGYTF

j_call: TRBJ2-5
d_call: NA
cdr3_length: 13
v_call: TRBV27
cdr3_nt: TGTGCCAGCAGTTTATCGGCCAGGGAGACCCAGTACTTC
cdr3_aa: CASSLSARETQYF

j_call: TRBJ2-3
d_call: NA
cdr3_length: 14
v_call: TRBV9
cdr3_nt: TGTGCCAGCAGCGTAGATCTCGGAGCAGATACGCAGTATTTT
cdr3_aa: CASSVDLGADTQYF

j_call: TRBJ2-2
d_call: TRBD1
cdr3_length: 14
v_call: TRBV27
cdr3_nt: TGTGCCAGCAGACGGACAGGGCTCACCGGGGAGCTGTTTTTT
cdr3_aa: CASRRTGLTGELFF

j_call: TRBJ1-2
d_call: NA
cdr3_length: 15
v_call: TRBV9
cdr3_nt: TGTGCCAGCAGCGTAGTGGCAGGGAATAACTATGGCTACACCTTC
cdr3_aa: CASSVVAGNNYGYTF

j_call: TRBJ1-4
d_call: TRBD1
cdr3_length: 16
v_call: TRBV5-1
cdr3_nt: TGCGCCAGCAGCAATGATCCGACAGGGGATGGAGAAAAACTGTTTTTT
cdr3_aa: CASSNDPTGDGEKLFF

j_call: TRBJ1-2
d_call: TRBD1
cdr3_length: 14
v_call: TRBV19
cdr3_nt: TGTGCCAGTAGTCTTGACAGGGGAGACTATGGCTACACCTTC
cdr3_aa: CASSLDRGDYGYTF

j_call: TRBJ2-1
d_call: TRBD2
cdr3_length: 19
v_call: TRBV28
cdr3_nt: TGTGCCAGCAGTTTGCCCACTAGCGGGACTCCTTTTACCTACAATGAGCAGTTCTTC
cdr3_aa: CASSLPTSGTPFTYNEQFF

j_call: TRBJ1-5
d_call: TRBD1
cdr3_length: 14
v_call: TRBV15
cdr3_nt: TGTGCCACCAGCCTTACAGGGGACAATCAGCCCCAGCATTTT
cdr3_aa: CATSLTGDNQPQHF

j_call: TRBJ2-7
d_call: TRBD1
cdr3_length: 15
v_call: TRBV19
cdr3_nt: TGTGCCAGTAGTATTGGTGACAGGGCCATCTACGAGCAGTACTTC
cdr3_aa: CASSIGDRAIYEQYF